This entry lists 23 T cell receptor beta chains sequenced from one sample in a study of cytomegalovirus exposure and HLA in healthy donors. Using immunoSEQ multiplex PCR, the repertoire was profiled, and TCRdb retains in-frame clones only, with some absent. The repertoire holds about 120,000 clones, more than 75% seen once, with 2.1% in the top ten. The sample was PBMCs. Every receptor here comes from a woman aged 30 to 39 in good health and CMV-seronegative.

The rearrangement links TRBV7-2 to TRBJ2-1; 8 bases fit TRBD1. With V trimmed by 3 bases and J by 10 bases, 5 bases remained unmatched. The V gene's germline CDR1 is SGHTA and CDR2 FQGNSA. The CDR3 has 13 residues. CDR3 DNA sequence: TGTGCCAGCAGCTTGATGAGGGACAGGGAGCAGTTCTTC. The encoded protein is CASSLMRDREQFF.

The chain carries TRBV5-1 and TRBJ2-2; D perhaps matches TRBD1 (5 bases). Germline V CDR1 and CDR2: SGHRS, YFSETQ. V was shortened by 6 bases and J by 5 bases, with 23 bases between the two germline ends. This CDR3 is built from 17 residues. The CDR3 is CASTRTGRAGTTGELFF. For the CDR3, the DNA is TGCGCCAGCACCCGCACCGGCAGGGCAGGTACAACCGGGGAGCTGTTTTTT.

The V call is TRBV6-5, the J call TRBJ1-1; TRBD1 might be the D (6 bases). The germline V gene has CDR1 MNHEY and CDR2 SVGAGI. The CDR3 loop spans 15 amino acids. Trimming removed 0 bases from V and 0 bases from J, with 8 bases in between. The CDR3: CASSYSGAMNTEAFF. CDR3 sequence (DNA): TGTGCCAGCAGTTACTCGGGGGCCATGAACACTGAAGCTTTCTTT.

The V gene is TRBV19, the J gene TRBJ1-5, with 8 bases aligning to TRBD1. There are 15 residues in the CDR3. V shed 3 bases and J 7 bases; nucleotides not matched to a gene: 8. Germline CDR1 LNHDA, CDR2 SQIVND (reference sequence). For the CDR3, the DNA is TGTGCCAGTAGTATGTCGTCCAGGGGGCACCAGCCCCAGCATTTT. This translates into CASSMSSRGHQPQHF. The full variable domain, in which reference TRBV19 and TRBJ1-5 provide the parts outside the CDR3, is DGGITQSPKYLFRKEGQNVTLSCEQNLNHDAMYWYRQDPGQGLRLIYYSQIVNDFQKGDIAEGYSVSREKKESFPLTVTSAQKNPTAFYLCASSMSSRGHQPQHFGDGTRLSIL.

J is TRBJ2-3 and V is TRBV5-8, with D possibly matching TRBD2 (6 bases). Trimming removed 4 bases from V and 2 bases from J, with 17 bases in between. Germline assignment: CDR1 SGHTS and CDR2 YDEGEE. This CDR3 is 16 amino acids long. The CDR3 nucleotides read TGTGCCAGCAGCGCAAGGGACTTCATATTCACAGATACGCAGTATTTT. Translation gives CASSARDFIFTDTQYF.

The J gene is TRBJ2-3, the V gene TRBV29-1, with TRBD1 matching over 8 bases. V lost 4 bases to trimming and J lost 1 base; unmatched junction nucleotides: 7. CDR1 is SQVTM, CDR2 ANQGSEA, per germline. This CDR3 region has 15 residues. CDR3 residues: CSVGDPGQGTDTQYF. CDR3 DNA: TGCAGCGTTGGGGACCCGGGACAGGGCACAGATACGCAGTATTTT.

V usage is TRBV19 and J usage is TRBJ1-5, with TRBD1 as a possible D gene (5 bases). Trimming removed 3 bases from V and 0 bases from J, with 12 bases in between. CDR1 LNHDA and CDR2 SQIVND come from the germline V gene (reference sequence). This CDR3 has 16 amino acids. The CDR3 nucleotides read TGTGCCAGTAGTATCGGGGGGGGATATAGCAATCAGCCCCAGCATTTT. Residues: CASSIGGGYSNQPQHF.

V gene TRBV30 combines with J gene TRBJ2-2; 12 bases line up with TRBD2. The CDR3 totals 15 residues. The V segment lost 4 bases and the J segment 3 bases; nucleotides outside the gene matches: 3. CDR1 and CDR2 (germline): GTSNPN, SVGIG (reference sequence). This CDR3 is CAWTRLAGDTGELFF. The CDR3 DNA reads TGTGCCTGGACCAGACTAGCGGGGGACACCGGGGAGCTGTTTTTT. Full variable domain (outside the CDR3, taken from reference TRBV30 and TRBJ2-2): SQTIHQWPATLVQPVGSPLSLECTVEGTSNPNLYWYRQAAGRGLQLLFYSVGIGQISSEVPQNLSASRPQDRQFILSSKKLLLSDSGFYLCAWTRLAGDTGELFFGEGSRLTVL.

This clone appeared a single time. This chain connects TRBV7-9 to TRBJ2-3; D gene unclear. Looked up from germline, CDR1 is SEHNR and CDR2 is FQNEAQ (reference sequence). This CDR3 is 14 amino acids long. The CDR3 DNA is TGTGACCTGCGCCCACTGCTCCCCACAGATACGCAGTATTTT. This gives the protein CDLRPLLPTDTQYF. Together with reference TRBV7-9 and TRBJ2-3, the CDR3 gives the full variable domain: DTGVSQNPRHKITKRGQNVTFRCDPISEHNRLYWYRQTLGQGPEFLTYFQNEAQLEKSRLLSDRFSAERPKGSFSTLEIQRTEQGDSAMYLCDLRPLLPTDTQYFGPGTRLTVL.

V usage is TRBV9 and J usage is TRBJ2-3; TRBD2 matches at 9 bases. The germline V gene has CDR1 SGDLS and CDR2 YYNGEE. V lost 5 bases to trimming and J lost 2 bases; unmatched junction nucleotides: 3. The CDR3 sequence is 14 residues long. CDR3 amino acids: CASRLAGNTDTQYF. The CDR3 coding sequence is TGTGCCAGCAGGCTAGCGGGGAACACAGATACGCAGTATTTT.

V usage is TRBV27 and J usage is TRBJ2-5, with TRBD1 matching 10 bases. CDR3 length equals 15 residues. CDR1 and CDR2 from the germline V gene are MNHEY and SMNVEV (reference sequence). Trimming removed 8 bases from V and 3 bases from J; junction bases left unmatched: 9. CDR3 loop: CASRGTGAGEETQYF. The CDR3 DNA is TGTGCCAGCCGAGGGACAGGGGCGGGGGAAGAGACCCAGTACTTC.

The chain employs TRBV7-2 and TRBJ2-3; 12 nucleotides align to TRBD2. The CDR3 is 17 amino acids. Germline-derived CDR1 and CDR2 are SGHTA and FQGNSA. The ends lost 1 base at V and 3 bases at J; junction bases unmatched: 5. This chain's CDR3 is CASSLGLAGGLTDTQYF. In DNA form, the CDR3 reads TGTGCCAGCAGCTTAGGGCTAGCGGGGGGGCTGACAGATACGCAGTATTTT. The variable domain in full, with the rest retrieved from reference TRBV7-2 and TRBJ2-3, is GAGVSQSPSNKVTEKGKDVELRCDPISGHTALYWYRQSLGQGLEFLIYFQGNSAPDKSGLPSDRFSAERTGGSVSTLTIQRTQQEDSAVYLCASSLGLAGGLTDTQYFGPGTRLTVL.

This clone showed up just a few times. The V and J genes are TRBV18 and TRBJ2-7; 7 nucleotides agree with TRBD2. CDR1 is KGHSH and CDR2 is LQKENI in the germline V gene. V lost 4 bases, J lost 2 bases, and 8 bases stayed unmatched. The CDR3 is made up of 15 amino acids. Written as DNA, the CDR3 is TGTGCCAGCTCACGGGGGGAGGGCAGACCCTACGAGCAGTACTTC. Amino acid sequence: CASSRGEGRPYEQYF.

The V call is TRBV7-2, the J call TRBJ2-1; 7 bases line up with TRBD2. V was clipped by 4 bases and J by 10 bases; unmatched bases: 7. CDR3 length: 13 amino acids. The V gene's germline CDR1 is SGHTA and CDR2 FQGNSA. CDR3 sequence reads: CASSSTRLAEQFF. CDR3 bases: TGTGCCAGCAGCTCGACCAGACTAGCAGAGCAGTTCTTC.

V and J are TRBV19 and TRBJ2-5, with TRBD1 as a possible D gene (5 bases). Germline V lookup: CDR1 LNHDA, CDR2 SQIVND (reference sequence). V lost 1 base and J 5 bases, leaving 14 bases between the germline ends. The CDR3 runs to 15 residues. The CDR3 reads CASSIGGAVRETQYF. CDR3 coding DNA: TGTGCCAGTAGTATAGGGGGCGCGGTCCGGGAGACCCAGTACTTC.

This clone was seen more than once but under ten times. The rearrangement joins TRBV11-2 to TRBJ1-2; the match to TRBD1 covers 8 bases. Germline CDR1 and CDR2: SGHAT and FQNNGV. V lost 1 base and J lost 12; bases outside the gene matches: 4. This CDR3 has 12 amino acids. The CDR3: CASSLGQGIHTF. Written as DNA, the CDR3 is TGTGCCAGCAGCTTAGGACAGGGGATACACACCTTC.

This clone has only one observation. The gene calls are TRBV5-6 and TRBJ2-7, with D unclear. The CDR3 has 11 residues. V was shortened by 4 bases and J by 3 bases, with 5 bases between the two germline ends. Germline V gives CDR1 SGHDT, CDR2 YYEEEE. For the CDR3, the DNA is TGTGCCAGCAGCCTAGACTACGAGCAGTACTTC. It yields the protein CASSLDYEQYF. Together with reference TRBV5-6 and TRBJ2-7, the CDR3 gives the full variable domain: DAGVTQSPTHLIKTRGQQVTLRCSPKSGHDTVSWYQQALGQGPQFIFQYYEEEERQRGNFPDRFSGHQFPNYSSELNVNALLLGDSALYLCASSLDYEQYFGPGTRLTVT.

The chain is built from TRBV7-2 and TRBJ2-1; TRBD2 matches 10 bases. Trimming took 5 bases from V and 2 from J; bases not matched to a gene: 6. Per the germline V gene, CDR1 is SGHTA and CDR2 is FQGNSA. The CDR3 sequence is 16 residues long. The CDR3 spells CASSIVAGGPYNEQFF. The DNA for the CDR3 is TGTGCCAGCAGCATAGTAGCGGGGGGCCCCTACAATGAGCAGTTCTTC. Full variable domain (remainder filled in from reference TRBV7-2 and TRBJ2-1): GAGVSQSPSNKVTEKGKDVELRCDPISGHTALYWYRQSLGQGLEFLIYFQGNSAPDKSGLPSDRFSAERTGGSVSTLTIQRTQQEDSAVYLCASSIVAGGPYNEQFFGPGTRLTVL.

The V and J genes are TRBV7-2 and TRBJ2-1; D unresolved. This CDR3 spans 13 amino acids. V was pared by 4 bases and J by 4 bases, with 8 bases between. Germline V lookup: CDR1 SGHTA, CDR2 FQGNSA. This CDR3 is CASSWSPYNEQFF. The CDR3 DNA follows: TGTGCCAGCAGCTGGAGCCCATACAATGAGCAGTTCTTC.

This clone is medium-sized (0.01 to 0.1%). This sequence joins TRBV11-2 and TRBJ1-1, with a weak D call TRBD1 (5 bases). Per the germline V gene, CDR1 is SGHAT and CDR2 is FQNNGV. V was shortened by 3 bases and J by 1 base, with 6 bases between the two germline ends. CDR3 length equals 13 residues. CDR3 in DNA: TGTGCCAGCAGCTTTACAGGGAACACTGAAGCTTTCTTT. It codes for CASSFTGNTEAFF.

The V and J genes are TRBV19 and TRBJ1-6, with a tentative D call TRBD1 (5 bases). Trimming stripped 6 bases from V and 7 bases from J, with 25 bases between. This CDR3 region has 18 residues. Germline V gives CDR1 LNHDA, CDR2 SQIVND (reference sequence). The CDR3, as DNA: TGTGCCAGTAGCCTTCAACCTCACGCAGAGGGGAGGAATTCACCCCTCCACTTT. Its protein product is CASSLQPHAEGRNSPLHF.

This clone was seen just once. The junction and the germline gene differ at one end; a read error may be behind it. The genes are TRBV2 and TRBJ2-5, with D perhaps TRBD1 or TRBD2 (5 bases each). The CDR3 is 14 amino acids. The germline V gene has CDR1 SNHLY and CDR2 FYNNEI. CDR3 DNA sequence: TGTGCCAGCAGAGAAGCGGACCCAGGGGAGACCCAGTACTTC. Translating gives CASREADPGETQYF. The variable domain in full, with the rest retrieved from reference TRBV2 and TRBJ2-5, is EPEVTQTPSHQVTQMGQEVILRCVPISNHLYFYWYRQILGQKVEFLVSFYNNEISEKSEIFDDQFSVERPDGSNFTLKIRSTKLEDSAMYFCASREADPGETQYFGPGTRLLVL.

This chain connects TRBV11-2 to TRBJ2-5; 14 bases match TRBD2. This CDR3 is built from 16 residues. The V segment lost 3 bases and the J segment 4 bases; nucleotides outside the gene matches: 4. Germline V CDR1 and CDR2: SGHAT, FQNNGV. CDR3 protein: CASSFRLAGGRETQYF. CDR3 nucleotide sequence: TGTGCCAGCAGCTTCAGACTAGCGGGGGGGCGAGAGACCCAGTACTTC.